This record covers a single T cell receptor (beta chain). Antigen: not known. At the DNA level, this CDR3 is encoded by other sequences in the same sample as well. The data were taken from a study of graft-versus-host responses after intestinal transplantation. Intraepithelial lymphocytes and lamina propria lymphocytes were released through processing of graft tissue. V lost 4 bases, J lost 5 bases, and 21 bases lay in between. Germline CDR1 and CDR2: SGDLS and YYNGEE. This CDR3 is 16 amino acids long. Study conclusions and caveats: Present in recipient marrow, GvH clones included some that appeared first in ileum or blood.

The repertoire was sequenced with immunoSEQ multiplex PCR; TCRdb's copy has only in-frame clones and lacks some. The sample shows around 23,000 clones, around three quarters of them seen only once. This clonotype was obtained from a human patient who received an intestinal transplant, so some T cells may come from the graft donor. The sequencing used ileum tissue, collected 12 days after intestinal transplant. This sequence joins TRBV9 and TRBJ2-5; D ambiguous. The DNA for the CDR3 is TGTGCCAGCAGCCCAGCAAGGCAGGCTTTGGCGGAGACCCAGTACTTC. This codes for CASSPARQALAETQYF. Together with reference TRBV9 and TRBJ2-5, the CDR3 gives the full variable domain: DSGVTQTPKHLITATGQRVTLRCSPRSGDLSVYWYQQSLDQGLQFLIQYYNGEERAKGNILERFSAQQFPDLHSELNLSSLELGDSALYFCASSPARQALAETQYFGPGTRLLVL.